The rows below give T cell receptor beta chains drawn from one sample of a study of OX40 agonist ivuxolimab in advanced cancers. TCRdb's copy holds only in-frame clones and misses some; the assay was immunoSEQ multiplex PCR. The sample includes tens of thousands of clones, roughly 80% seen only once; the top ten take 4% to 5%. Sample: CD4+ or CD8+ T cells sorted from blood, taken in a trial of the OX40 agonist ivuxolimab. The receptors here all came from an adult with an advanced solid tumor such as melanoma, head and neck, liver or kidney cancer. The CDR3 runs from the conserved cysteine through the conserved F or W. D genes are given only for firm matches. Expanded clones get a size class; other rows say once, few or many, or leave the size out.

d_call: -; cdr3_length: 17; j_call: TRBJ1-5; v_call: TRBV7-3; clone_size: -; cdr3_aa: CASRPEYSRALNQPQHF; cdr3_nt: TGTGCCAGCAGACCTGAGTATTCCCGGGCCCTCAATCAGCCCCAGCATTTT
d_call: TRBD2; cdr3_length: 14; j_call: TRBJ2-3; v_call: TRBV7-3; clone_size: -; cdr3_aa: CASKASGGADTQYF; cdr3_nt: TGTGCCAGCAAGGCTAGCGGGGGGGCAGATACGCAGTATTTT
d_call: TRBD2; cdr3_length: 16; j_call: TRBJ2-5; v_call: TRBV2; clone_size: -; cdr3_aa: CASKELAGGGQETQYF; cdr3_nt: TGTGCCAGCAAAGAGTTAGCGGGGGGCGGGCAAGAGACCCAGTACTTC
d_call: -; cdr3_length: 13; j_call: TRBJ2-6; v_call: TRBV4-1; clone_size: -; cdr3_aa: CASKFAGANVLTF; cdr3_nt: TGCGCCAGCAAATTTGCTGGGGCCAACGTCCTGACTTTC
d_call: -; cdr3_length: 14; j_call: TRBJ2-7; v_call: TRBV7-9; clone_size: -; cdr3_aa: CASSLASGLYEQYF; cdr3_nt: TGTGCCAGCAGCTTAGCTAGCGGACTCTACGAGCAGTACTTC
d_call: -; cdr3_length: 14; j_call: TRBJ2-3; v_call: TRBV6-6; clone_size: -; cdr3_aa: CASSYGREIDTQYF; cdr3_nt: TGTGCCAGCAGTTACGGACGGGAGATAGATACGCAGTATTTT
d_call: -; cdr3_length: 11; j_call: TRBJ2-7; v_call: TRBV6-5; clone_size: -; cdr3_aa: CASSSRGKQYF; cdr3_nt: TGTGCCAGCAGTAGTAGGGGAAAGCAGTACTTC
d_call: TRBD2; cdr3_length: 15; j_call: TRBJ2-1; v_call: TRBV7-3; clone_size: -; cdr3_aa: CASSPRGGLYNEQFF; cdr3_nt: TGTGCCAGCAGCCCGCGGGGGGGCCTATACAATGAGCAGTTCTTC
d_call: TRBD1; cdr3_length: 11; j_call: TRBJ2-1; v_call: TRBV30; clone_size: -; cdr3_aa: CAWSAGTVEFF; cdr3_nt: TGTGCCTGGAGTGCGGGGACAGTTGAGTTCTTC
d_call: TRBD2; cdr3_length: 14; j_call: TRBJ2-1; v_call: TRBV4-1; clone_size: -; cdr3_aa: CASSQIRLAGEQFF; cdr3_nt: TGCGCCAGCAGCCAAATCAGACTAGCGGGGGAGCAGTTCTTC
d_call: TRBD2; cdr3_length: 13; j_call: TRBJ2-1; v_call: TRBV6-4; clone_size: -; cdr3_aa: CASSVSSGNEQFF; cdr3_nt: TGTGCCAGCAGTGTCTCTAGCGGGAATGAGCAGTTCTTC
d_call: TRBD1; cdr3_length: 15; j_call: TRBJ1-1; v_call: TRBV25-1; clone_size: -; cdr3_aa: CASSGSGTGTTEAFF; cdr3_nt: TGTGCCAGCAGTGGATCCGGGACAGGGACAACCGAAGCTTTCTTT
d_call: TRBD1; cdr3_length: 14; j_call: TRBJ2-7; v_call: TRBV19; clone_size: -; cdr3_aa: CASSTTGGTYEQYF; cdr3_nt: TGTGCCAGTAGTACGACAGGGGGGACCTACGAGCAGTACTTC
d_call: -; cdr3_length: 14; j_call: TRBJ2-7; v_call: TRBV7-8; clone_size: -; cdr3_aa: CASSPGTTPYEQYF; cdr3_nt: TGTGCCAGCAGCCCCGGGACAACGCCATACGAGCAGTACTTC
d_call: -; cdr3_length: 13; j_call: TRBJ2-3; v_call: TRBV30; clone_size: -; cdr3_aa: CAWKGLGTDTQYF; cdr3_nt: TGTGCCTGGAAAGGACTCGGGACAGATACGCAGTATTTT
d_call: -; cdr3_length: 15; j_call: TRBJ1-3; v_call: TRBV10-2; clone_size: -; cdr3_aa: CASSESAGSGNTIYF; cdr3_nt: TGCGCCAGCAGTGAGTCGGCAGGCAGTGGAAACACCATATATTTT
d_call: -; cdr3_length: 17; j_call: TRBJ2-1; v_call: TRBV5-1; clone_size: -; cdr3_aa: CASSLGEGIRAGNEQFF; cdr3_nt: TGCGCCAGCAGCTTGGGAGAGGGGATTCGAGCAGGCAATGAGCAGTTCTTC
d_call: TRBD2; cdr3_length: 17; j_call: TRBJ2-3; v_call: TRBV7-9; clone_size: -; cdr3_aa: CASSLVLRGGGTDTQYF; cdr3_nt: TGTGCCAGCAGCTTAGTATTGCGGGGGGGAGGCACAGATACGCAGTATTTT
d_call: -; cdr3_length: 13; j_call: TRBJ2-3; v_call: TRBV7-6; clone_size: -; cdr3_aa: CASRCPGTFTQYF; cdr3_nt: TGTGCCAGCAGATGTCCCGGGACATTCACGCAGTATTTT
d_call: TRBD1; cdr3_length: 14; j_call: TRBJ2-5; v_call: TRBV2; clone_size: -; cdr3_aa: CATSGQLFGETQYF; cdr3_nt: TGTGCCACCTCGGGACAGCTGTTTGGGGAGACCCAGTACTTC
d_call: -; cdr3_length: 11; j_call: TRBJ2-7; v_call: TRBV28; clone_size: -; cdr3_aa: CASNDGYEQYF; cdr3_nt: TGTGCCAGCAATGACGGCTACGAGCAGTACTTC
d_call: -; cdr3_length: 13; j_call: TRBJ2-1; v_call: TRBV6-1; clone_size: -; cdr3_aa: CASSTKVGGEQFF; cdr3_nt: TGTGCCAGCAGCACTAAGGTGGGGGGTGAGCAGTTCTTC
d_call: -; cdr3_length: 16; j_call: TRBJ2-3; v_call: TRBV7-8; clone_size: -; cdr3_aa: CASSLSQRTSTDTQYF; cdr3_nt: TGTGCCAGCAGCTTATCTCAGCGGACTAGCACAGATACGCAGTATTTT
d_call: -; cdr3_length: 14; j_call: TRBJ2-5; v_call: TRBV5-6; clone_size: once; cdr3_aa: CASSLPRGPETQYF; cdr3_nt: TGTGCCAGCAGCTTGCCCAGGGGACCCGAGACCCAGTACTTC
d_call: -; cdr3_length: 15; j_call: TRBJ1-1; v_call: TRBV7-3; clone_size: -; cdr3_aa: CASSLNREMNTEAFF; cdr3_nt: TGTGCCAGCAGCTTAAACAGAGAGATGAACACTGAAGCTTTCTTT
d_call: TRBD1; cdr3_length: 15; j_call: TRBJ2-7; v_call: TRBV19; clone_size: -; cdr3_aa: CASSLTGPLDYEQYF; cdr3_nt: TGTGCCAGTAGCCTGACAGGGCCGCTAGATTACGAGCAGTACTTC
d_call: TRBD1; cdr3_length: 15; j_call: TRBJ1-5; v_call: TRBV5-8; clone_size: -; cdr3_aa: CASSLEGASNQPQHF; cdr3_nt: TGTGCCAGCAGCTTGGAGGGGGCAAGCAATCAGCCCCAGCATTTT
d_call: -; cdr3_length: 11; j_call: TRBJ1-1; v_call: TRBV19; clone_size: -; cdr3_aa: CASSVLTWTFF; cdr3_nt: TGTGCCAGTAGTGTCTTAACCTGGACTTTCTTT
d_call: -; cdr3_length: 15; j_call: TRBJ2-3; v_call: TRBV2; clone_size: -; cdr3_aa: CASSENYLRVDTQYF; cdr3_nt: TGTGCCAGCAGTGAAAACTACCTCCGGGTAGATACGCAGTATTTT